A single sample is the source of the 25 T cell receptor beta chains below, sequenced in a study of blood T cell repertoires in COVID-19 (dated by TCRdb to 2018 to 2021). The protocol used for the library was the immunoSEQ multiplex PCR assay. TCRdb provides this immuneACCESS table in a form limited to in-frame rearrangements. Some clones are lacking; in checked studies, under half of them reflect an unresolved V gene, and why the rest are absent is not known. This sample holds about 260,000 clones; roughly 86% were observed only once. The ten largest clones add up to approximately 10% of the sample. Sequenced sample: peripheral blood. Every receptor here comes from a man in his forties with active or convalescent COVID-19.

The V call is TRBV11-2, the J call TRBJ1-4; possible D gene TRBD1, 6 bases. The CDR3 has 15 amino acids. V lost 3 bases to trimming and J lost 3 bases, with 11 bases between them. Germline CDR1 and CDR2: SGHAT and FQNNGV. The CDR3: CASSFGTGSNEKLFF. The CDR3 DNA reads as TGTGCCAGCAGCTTTGGCACAGGGTCTAATGAAAAACTGTTTTTT.

V and J are TRBV19 and TRBJ2-7, with 7 bases aligning to TRBD2. The CDR3 totals 13 residues. V lost 3 bases to trimming and J lost 3 bases; unmatched junction nucleotides: 2. CDR1 and CDR2 from the germline V gene are LNHDA and SQIVND (reference sequence). The CDR3 sequence: CASSIGLVYEQYF. The CDR3 DNA follows: TGTGCCAGTAGTATTGGACTAGTCTACGAGCAGTACTTC.

The J gene is TRBJ1-4, the V gene TRBV28; no clear D gene. This CDR3 spans 14 amino acids. V was cut by 7 bases and J by 4 bases, with 13 bases left in between. Germline values: CDR1 MDHEN, CDR2 SYDVKM. DNA of the CDR3: TGTGCCAGCACGCCCGAGGGCCATAATGAAAAACTGTTTTTT. This translates into CASTPEGHNEKLFF.

The chain links TRBV27 to TRBJ2-7; TRBD1 matches 9 bases. This CDR3 is 16 amino acids long. V shed 0 bases and J 4 bases; nucleotides not matched to a gene: 7. CDR1 is MNHEY, CDR2 SMNVEV, per germline (reference sequence). CDR3 amino acids: CASSLSGLGQGYEQYF. CDR3 DNA sequence: TGTGCCAGCAGTTTATCGGGCCTGGGACAGGGTTACGAGCAGTACTTC.

The chain carries TRBV30 and TRBJ2-3; tentatively, D is TRBD2 (6 bases). The CDR3 contains 14 residues. V was clipped by 1 base and J by 2 bases, with 10 bases between them. Germline lookup yields CDR1 GTSNPN and CDR2 SVGIG (reference sequence). The CDR3 bases are TGTGCCTGGAGTGAGGCGGGGTACACAGATACGCAGTATTTT. Its protein product is CAWSEAGYTDTQYF.

The rearrangement links TRBV5-6 to TRBJ1-5, with D possibly TRBD1 on 6 matching bases. The CDR3 spans 15 residues. V shed 3 bases and J shed 0 bases, with 10 bases lying between them. Germline lookup yields CDR1 SGHDT and CDR2 YYEEEE. CDR3 coding DNA: TGTGCCAGCAGCTGGCGGGGGGCTAGCAATCAGCCCCAGCATTTT. Translated, it gives CASSWRGASNQPQHF. Variable domain in full (rest from reference TRBV5-6 and TRBJ1-5): DAGVTQSPTHLIKTRGQQVTLRCSPKSGHDTVSWYQQALGQGPQFIFQYYEEEERQRGNFPDRFSGHQFPNYSSELNVNALLLGDSALYLCASSWRGASNQPQHFGDGTRLSIL.

This chain joins TRBV10-3 and TRBJ2-3; D ambiguous. V was clipped by 4 bases and J by 8 bases, with 7 bases between them. Looked up from germline, CDR1 is ENHRY and CDR2 is SYGVKD. The CDR3 length is 11 residues. CDR3 sequence reads: CAISGLSTQYF. The DNA of the CDR3 is TGTGCCATCAGTGGACTCAGTACGCAGTATTTT.

This chain connects TRBV7-2 to TRBJ2-3; D not certain. CDR1 and CDR2 from the germline V gene are SGHTA and FQGNSA. Trimming left V 0 bases short and J 0 bases short, with 4 bases between. The CDR3 consists of 14 residues. CDR3 loop: CASSLALSTDTQYF. The CDR3 DNA is TGTGCCAGCAGCTTAGCCCTAAGCACAGATACGCAGTATTTT.

This clone was seen a handful of times. This sequence joins TRBV5-1 and TRBJ2-7; 7 positions agree with TRBD1. The CDR3 has 18 amino acids. The germline gives CDR1 SGHRS, CDR2 YFSETQ. J gave up 3 bases and V 3 bases, and 18 bases lay outside the gene matches. The CDR3 loop reads CASSSKGAARGDLYEQYF. CDR3 nucleotide sequence: TGCGCCAGCAGCTCCAAGGGGGCGGCCCGGGGCGATCTCTACGAGCAGTACTTC.

The chain uses TRBV27 and TRBJ2-1; 7 bases map to TRBD2. CDR1 and CDR2 from the germline V gene are MNHEY and SMNVEV (reference sequence). The CDR3 spans 13 residues. The trim removed 3 bases at V and 10 bases at J, leaving 6 bases unmatched. CDR3 coding DNA: TGTGCCAGCAGTTTGGGAGGGGTTAACGAGCAGTTCTTC. Its translation: CASSLGGVNEQFF.

V and J are TRBV30 and TRBJ2-3; D ambiguous. The CDR3 consists of 17 residues. Per germline, CDR1 GTSNPN and CDR2 SVGIG (reference sequence). V lost 4 bases, J lost 1 base, and 21 bases lay in between. CDR3 sequence: CAWTLPGPPAGTDTQYF. CDR3 in DNA: TGTGCCTGGACCTTGCCTGGGCCCCCGGCAGGCACAGATACGCAGTATTTT.

The chain carries TRBV28 and TRBJ2-1, with a possible D match to TRBD2 (6 bases). This CDR3 has 18 amino acids. Trimming left V 2 bases short and J 0 bases short, with 17 bases between. The V gene's germline CDR1 is MDHEN and CDR2 SYDVKM. Written as DNA, the CDR3 is TGTGCCAGCAGTTTAAGGCTTGCTAGCGACATCTCCTACAATGAGCAGTTCTTC. Protein sequence: CASSLRLASDISYNEQFF.

Comments on this clone: Other DNA sequences within the sample encode an identical CDR3. The rearrangement links TRBV5-1 to TRBJ1-6; D is uncertain. Germline loops: CDR1 SGHRS, CDR2 YFSETQ. V dropped 2 bases and J dropped 7 bases, with 13 bases sitting between them. The CDR3 loop spans 15 amino acids. CDR3 nucleotides: TGCGCCAGCAGCTTATCGGGAGGGCGGAATTCACCCCTCCACTTT. It translates to CASSLSGGRNSPLHF. Full variable domain (rest looked up from reference TRBV5-1 and TRBJ1-6): KAGVTQTPRYLIKTRGQQVTLSCSPISGHRSVSWYQQTPGQGLQFLFEYFSETQRNKGNFPGRFSGRQFSNSRSEMNVSTLELGDSALYLCASSLSGGRNSPLHFGNGTRLTVT.

V is TRBV10-1 and J is TRBJ2-7, with 9 bases lining up with TRBD2. Germline assignment: CDR1 WNHNN and CDR2 SYGVQD (reference sequence). This CDR3 region has 14 residues. The ends lost 6 bases at V and 6 bases at J; junction bases unmatched: 9. CDR3 nucleotides: TGCGCCAGCAGCCCAATGCGGGAGGGCCCCGAGCAGTACTTC. It specifies CASSPMREGPEQYF.

The chain combines TRBV11-3 with TRBJ2-3; weak D call: TRBD2 (6 bases). Trimming took 2 bases from V and 4 from J, leaving 10 bases between them. CDR1 SGHNT and CDR2 YENEEA come from the germline V gene. The CDR3 length is 14 residues. CDR3 in DNA: TGTGCCAGCAGCTTAAGCCGCGGGGCAGATACGCAGTATTTT. Its translation is CASSLSRGADTQYF.

This clone was recorded once. This chain links TRBV2 with TRBJ2-1; D may be TRBD2 (6 bases). The CDR3 length is 16 residues. Germline CDR1 reads SNHLY; CDR2 reads FYNNEI. Trimming stripped 8 bases from V and 9 bases from J, with 26 bases between. The CDR3 DNA reads as TGTGCCAGCCTGCGGGCGGGCGGGATCCCCCGGGGTGAGCAGTTCTTC. It encodes CASLRAGGIPRGEQFF.

The rearrangement uses TRBV19 and TRBJ1-6; tentative D call: TRBD1 (6 bases). Trimming took 7 bases from V and 9 from J, leaving 16 bases between them. The CDR3 is 14 amino acids. Germline V CDR1 and CDR2: LNHDA, SQIVND (reference sequence). As DNA, the CDR3 is TGTGCCAGTAAGAGTGGGGGCGCGGGTTCACCCCTCCACTTT. It codes for CASKSGGAGSPLHF.

This clone was detected only a few times. The gene calls are TRBV10-3 and TRBJ1-2; tentative D call: TRBD1 (6 bases). V was trimmed by 10 bases and J by 8 bases, leaving 17 bases between them. The CDR3 consists of 12 residues. Germline V gene lookup returns CDR1 ENHRY and CDR2 SYGVKD. The CDR3 reads CATSDSLWGYTF. DNA of the CDR3: TGTGCCACCTCGGACAGTCTATGGGGCTACACCTTC.

This rearrangement joins TRBV5-1 to TRBJ1-1; 7 bases are shared with TRBD1. V dropped 0 bases and J dropped 3; count of bases not matched to a gene: 8. This CDR3 is built from 16 residues. CDR1 is SGHRS, CDR2 YFSETQ, per germline. The CDR3 spells CASSLVQGDLYTEAFF. In DNA, the CDR3 is TGCGCCAGCAGCTTGGTTCAGGGGGACTTATACACTGAAGCTTTCTTT.

The chain combines TRBV4-1 with TRBJ2-7; possibly TRBD1 for D (5 bases). In germline, CDR1 is MGHRA, CDR2 YSYEKL. Trimming removed 4 bases at V and 0 bases at J, with 10 bases between. The CDR3 runs to 14 residues. DNA of the CDR3: TGCGCCAGCAGCCTGGACACATTCTCCTACGAGCAGTACTTC. Its protein product is CASSLDTFSYEQYF.

This clone appeared once. The chain combines TRBV5-8 with TRBJ1-6; 8 nucleotides line up with TRBD1. The CDR3 length is 15 residues. J lost 8 bases, V lost 7 bases, and 11 bases had no gene match. CDR1 SGHTS and CDR2 YDEGEE come from the germline V gene. DNA for the CDR3: TGTGCCAGCCGCATCCAGGGGGCGGGAGATTCACCCCTCCACTTT. Translation gives CASRIQGAGDSPLHF.

The gene calls are TRBV30 and TRBJ1-1, with a weak D call TRBD1 (5 bases). Germline V CDR1 and CDR2: GTSNPN, SVGIG (reference sequence). The germline V and J ends were trimmed by 0 bases and 2 bases, with 16 bases remaining between them. CDR3 length equals 16 residues. CDR3 coding DNA: TGTGCCTGGAGTGTTTCCGTAGGCAGGGCCAACACTGAAGCTTTCTTT. Its translation: CAWSVSVGRANTEAFF. The full variable domain, in which reference TRBV30 and TRBJ1-1 provide the parts outside the CDR3, is SQTIHQWPATLVQPVGSPLSLECTVEGTSNPNLYWYRQAAGRGLQLLFYSVGIGQISSEVPQNLSASRPQDRQFILSSKKLLLSDSGFYLCAWSVSVGRANTEAFFGQGTRLTVV.

This clone was picked up one time. J is TRBJ2-3 and V is TRBV5-1, with a tentative D call TRBD2 (6 bases). This CDR3 has 16 residues. V was cut by 4 bases and J by 0 bases, with 15 bases left in between. The germline V gene encodes CDR1 SGHRS and CDR2 YFSETQ. This CDR3 reads CASSPAAGSSTDTQYF. The DNA for the CDR3 is TGCGCCAGCAGCCCGGCGGCGGGAAGTAGCACAGATACGCAGTATTTT.

This clone was observed a handful of times. V is TRBV2 and J is TRBJ2-7, with D unresolved. The CDR3 loop spans 12 amino acids. V was pared by 3 bases and J by 3 bases, with 6 bases between. Germline CDR1 reads SNHLY; CDR2 reads FYNNEI. In nucleotides, the CDR3 is TGTGCCAGCAGTGATGGCAACTACGAGCAGTACTTC. Protein product: CASSDGNYEQYF.

CDR3 in DNA: TGCAGCGTTCAAGGGGGAGCTGGCTATGGCTACACCTTC. It yields the protein CSVQGGAGYGYTF. This chain connects TRBV29-1 to TRBJ1-2; D may be TRBD1 (6 bases). CDR3 size: 13 residues. V lost 5 bases to trimming and J lost 4 bases, with 14 bases between them. Germline V gene data show CDR1 as SQVTM and CDR2 as ANQGSEA.